This TCR beta chain was retrieved from a study of response to subunit inactivated influenza vaccine. This clonotype was seen more than once but under ten times. Its cognate antigen is unknown. Points from the study as a whole: The authors suggested that few new T cells are recruited per seasonal influenza vaccination.

Germline-derived CDR1 and CDR2 are MNHEY and SVGEGT. Trimming left V 3 bases short and J 7 bases short, with 8 bases between. The length of the CDR3 is 12 residues. TCRdb reanalysed the RT-PCR reads using MiXCR and keeps one entry per CDR3 protein. The repertoire holds 500,000 or so distinct CDR3 sequences, with 16% as singletons. V and J are TRBV6-2 or TRBV6-3 and TRBJ2-3; a possible D gene is TRBD2 (6 bases). The receptor comes from a man between 50 and 70 years old who received an inactivated influenza vaccine. The sample here was CD4+ T cells sorted from PBMCs, taken around 25 months after vaccination. CDR3 DNA sequence: TGTGCCAGCAGTTATGGGGGGAATACGCAGTATTTT. It is translated as CASSYGGNTQYF.